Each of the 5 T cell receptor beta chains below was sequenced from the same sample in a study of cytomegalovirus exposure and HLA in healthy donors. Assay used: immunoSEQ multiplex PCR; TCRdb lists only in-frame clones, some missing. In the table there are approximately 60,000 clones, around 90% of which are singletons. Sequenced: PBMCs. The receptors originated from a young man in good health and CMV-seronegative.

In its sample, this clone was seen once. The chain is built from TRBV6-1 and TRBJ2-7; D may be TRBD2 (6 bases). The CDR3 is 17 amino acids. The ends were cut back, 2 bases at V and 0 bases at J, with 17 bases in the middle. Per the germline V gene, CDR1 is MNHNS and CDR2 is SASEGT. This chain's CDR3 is CASSEYGGLPSSYEQYF. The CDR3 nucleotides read TGTGCCAGCAGTGAATATGGGGGACTTCCGAGCTCCTACGAGCAGTACTTC.

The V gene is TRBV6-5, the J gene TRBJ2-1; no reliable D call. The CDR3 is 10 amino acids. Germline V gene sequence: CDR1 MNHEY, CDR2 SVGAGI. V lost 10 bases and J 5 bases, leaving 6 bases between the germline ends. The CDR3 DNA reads TGTGCCACCGCGCACAATGAGCAGTTCTTC. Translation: CATAHNEQFF.

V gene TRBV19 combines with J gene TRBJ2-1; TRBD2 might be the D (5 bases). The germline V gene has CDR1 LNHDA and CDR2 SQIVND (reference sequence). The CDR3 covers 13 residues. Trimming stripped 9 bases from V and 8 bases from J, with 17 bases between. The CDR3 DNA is TGTGCCAGCGGGATCCTAAACGTCGATGAGCAGTTCTTC. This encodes CASGILNVDEQFF.

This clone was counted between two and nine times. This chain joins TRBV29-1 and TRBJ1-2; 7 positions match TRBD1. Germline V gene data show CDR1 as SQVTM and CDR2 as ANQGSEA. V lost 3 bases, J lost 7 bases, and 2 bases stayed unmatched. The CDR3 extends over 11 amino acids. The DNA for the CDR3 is TGCAGCGTTGACGGGACAGCTGGCTACACCTTC. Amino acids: CSVDGTAGYTF.

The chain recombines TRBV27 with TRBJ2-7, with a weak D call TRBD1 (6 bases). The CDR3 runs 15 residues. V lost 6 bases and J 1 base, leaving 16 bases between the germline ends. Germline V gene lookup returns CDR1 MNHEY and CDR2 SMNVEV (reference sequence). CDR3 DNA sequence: TGTGCCAGCAGGGCTTCCGGGACATCATCCTACGAGCAGTACTTC. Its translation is CASRASGTSSYEQYF.